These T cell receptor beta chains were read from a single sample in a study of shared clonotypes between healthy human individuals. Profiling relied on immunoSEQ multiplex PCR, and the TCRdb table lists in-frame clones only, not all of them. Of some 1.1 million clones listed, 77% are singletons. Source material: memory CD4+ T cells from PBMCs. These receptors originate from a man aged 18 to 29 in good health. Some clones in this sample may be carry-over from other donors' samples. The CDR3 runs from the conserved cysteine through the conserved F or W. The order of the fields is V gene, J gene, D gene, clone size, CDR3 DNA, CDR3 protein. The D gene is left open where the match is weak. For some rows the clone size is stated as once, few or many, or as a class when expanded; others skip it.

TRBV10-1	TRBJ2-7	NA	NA	TGCGCCAGCAGTGTCCTGACCGGAGGGGCCTCCTACGAGCAGTACTTC	CASSVLTGGASYEQYF
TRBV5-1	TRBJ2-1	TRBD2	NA	TGCGCCAGCAGCTTAGGTGCGGGGGTAGGCAATGAGCAGTTCTTC	CASSLGAGVGNEQFF
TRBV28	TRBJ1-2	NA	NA	TGTGCCAGCAGGGGGAATGTTGGCTACACCTTC	CASRGNVGYTF
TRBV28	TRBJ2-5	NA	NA	TGTGCCAGCAGTTTAGTCCAGGGGAGAGAGACCCAGTACTTC	CASSLVQGRETQYF
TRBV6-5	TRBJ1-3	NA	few	TGTGCCAGCAGTTACTCGGTCTCTGGAAACACCATATATTTT	CASSYSVSGNTIYF
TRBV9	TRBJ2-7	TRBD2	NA	TGTGCCAGCAGCGTAGCTCTAGCTAGCGGGAGCAACGAGCAGTACTTC	CASSVALASGSNEQYF
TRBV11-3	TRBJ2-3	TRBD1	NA	TGTGCCAGCAGCTCCAGGGGGACAGGGGGCGCAGATACGCAGTATTTT	CASSSRGTGGADTQYF
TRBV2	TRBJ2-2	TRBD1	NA	TGTGCCAGCAGGGACAGGGGCACCGGGGAGCTGTTTTTT	CASRDRGTGELFF
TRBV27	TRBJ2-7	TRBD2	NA	TGTGCCAGCAGTTTAAAGACTAGCGGGAATAGGGCAATCTACGAGCAGTACTTC	CASSLKTSGNRAIYEQYF
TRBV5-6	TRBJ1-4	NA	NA	TGTGCCAGCAGCTCGACGGGTGCAACTAATGAAAAACTGTTTTTT	CASSSTGATNEKLFF
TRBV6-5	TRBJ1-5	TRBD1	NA	TGTGCCAGCAGTCGAACAGGGGTTGGACAGCCCCAGCATTTT	CASSRTGVGQPQHF